The 20 T cell receptor beta chains below all came from one sample that was sequenced in a study of T cell repertoires in cytomegalovirus infection. TCRdb redid the calling of the reads with MiXCR, one entry per CDR3 protein. The sample lists about 260,000 distinct CDR3 sequences, roughly an eighth seen once, with 7.5% to 10% in the top ten. The sample taken for sequencing was PBMCs. Every receptor here comes from a human donor in good health (CMV status not recorded). Some clones in this sample may be carry-over from other donors' samples.

This clonotype has a handful of counts. The J gene is TRBJ1-5, the V gene TRBV18, with D unresolved. Trimming left V 1 base short and J 7 bases short, with 8 bases between. Germline CDR1 KGHSH, CDR2 LQKENI. The CDR3 is 13 residues long. The CDR3 DNA sequence: TGTGCCAGCTCACCACAGGCTGGCCAGCCCCAGCATTTT. Translated, it gives CASSPQAGQPQHF.

This clonotype was picked up many times. The chain couples TRBV12-3 or TRBV12-4 to TRBJ2-5; D may correspond to TRBD1 or TRBD2 (5 bases each). V gave up 4 bases and J gave up 6 bases, with 12 bases separating them. This CDR3 comprises 13 residues. The CDR3 DNA is TGTGCCAGCAGTTATGGGGGTTCGAAGACCCAGTACTTC. This sequence encodes CASSYGGSKTQYF.

This clonotype was seen ten or more times. The V gene is TRBV5-5, the J gene TRBJ1-2, with TRBD1 identical over 8 bases. CDR1 is SGHKS and CDR2 is YYEKEE in the germline V gene (reference sequence). Trimming cost V 4 bases and J 4 bases; bases outside gene matches: 3. The CDR3 sequence is 13 residues long. The CDR3 spells CASSNGQGYGYTF. DNA of the CDR3: TGTGCCAGCAGCAATGGACAGGGCTATGGCTACACCTTC.

This clonotype was recorded at least ten times. The V and J genes are TRBV6-2 or TRBV6-3 and TRBJ2-5; a weak D match, TRBD1 (6 bases). With 9 bases removed from V and 2 bases from J, the gap between germline ends came to 10 bases. The CDR3 spans 12 residues. The germline V gene has CDR1 MNHEY and CDR2 SVGEGT. This CDR3 reads CASTGTQETQYF. CDR3 coding DNA: TGTGCCAGTACCGGGACACAAGAGACCCAGTACTTC.

The J gene is TRBJ2-3, the V gene TRBV5-5, with D possibly matching TRBD1 (6 bases). Looked up from germline, CDR1 is SGHKS and CDR2 is YYEKEE (reference sequence). V shed 3 bases and J shed 2 bases, with 16 bases lying between them. The CDR3 is made up of 16 amino acids. CDR3 loop: CASSSSYRVLTDTQYF. In DNA, the CDR3 is TGTGCCAGCAGCTCCTCCTACAGGGTTCTCACAGATACGCAGTATTTT.

This clonotype has a count of ten or more. V is TRBV7-9 and J is TRBJ2-3; D is unclear. The length of the CDR3 is 13 residues. CDR1 is SEHNR, CDR2 FQNEAQ, per germline (reference sequence). Trimming shortened V by 1 base and J by 2 bases, and 4 bases separated the two germline ends. The CDR3 DNA reads TGTGCCAGCAGCTTAGTGCCCACAGATACGCAGTATTTT. Its protein product is CASSLVPTDTQYF. The full variable domain, its missing parts supplied by reference TRBV7-9 and TRBJ2-3, is DTGVSQNPRHKITKRGQNVTFRCDPISEHNRLYWYRQTLGQGPEFLTYFQNEAQLEKSRLLSDRFSAERPKGSFSTLEIQRTEQGDSAMYLCASSLVPTDTQYFGPGTRLTVL.

This clonotype came up a few times. The chain joins TRBV6-2 or TRBV6-3 to TRBJ2-2; no reliable D call. Trimming left V 10 bases short and J 3 bases short, with 15 bases between. CDR1 and CDR2 (germline): MNHEY, SVGEGT. There are 14 residues in the CDR3. In DNA form, the CDR3 reads TGTGCCACCCGGAGAGTGACCCACACCGGGGAGCTGTTTTTT. Its translation: CATRRVTHTGELFF.

Ten or more counts support this clonotype. The V gene is TRBV28, the J gene TRBJ2-7, with D tentatively TRBD1 (5 bases). V was pared by 7 bases and J by 4 bases, with 20 bases between. The CDR3 runs to 15 residues. Germline V gives CDR1 MDHEN, CDR2 SYDVKM. DNA for the CDR3: TGTGCCAGCACCCCGGTAACAGGTTTCATGTACGAGCAGTACTTC. Protein: CASTPVTGFMYEQYF.

This clonotype occurred many times. The chain joins TRBV7-9 to TRBJ1-2, with no clear D. The length of the CDR3 is 15 residues. The germline gives CDR1 SEHNR, CDR2 FQNEAQ (reference sequence). Trimming removed 5 bases from V and 0 bases from J, with 13 bases in between. The CDR3 loop reads CASSAVLEANYGYTF. The CDR3 nucleotides are TGTGCCAGCAGCGCCGTCTTGGAAGCTAACTATGGCTACACCTTC.

This clonotype has just a few counts. The chain combines TRBV5-1 with TRBJ2-7; D may be TRBD1 (5 bases). The CDR3 has 14 amino acids. V lost 3 bases and J lost 3, with 13 bases in between. The germline gives CDR1 SGHRS, CDR2 YFSETQ. The CDR3 DNA follows: TGCGCCAGCAGCTCCGTGGACACGTTCTACGAGCAGTACTTC. Protein: CASSSVDTFYEQYF. The variable domain in full, with the rest retrieved from reference TRBV5-1 and TRBJ2-7, is KAGVTQTPRYLIKTRGQQVTLSCSPISGHRSVSWYQQTPGQGLQFLFEYFSETQRNKGNFPGRFSGRQFSNSRSEMNVSTLELGDSALYLCASSSVDTFYEQYFGPGTRLTVT.

This clonotype was detected ten times or more. The rearrangement uses TRBV11-3 and TRBJ2-3; no reliable D call. CDR1 is SGHNT, CDR2 YENEEA, per germline. V was shortened by 3 bases and J by 1 base, with 5 bases between the two germline ends. This CDR3 spans 13 amino acids. The DNA for the CDR3 is TGTGCCAGCAGCTTCCTGGGCACAGATACGCAGTATTTT. Protein sequence: CASSFLGTDTQYF.

This clonotype was detected a few times. The chain is built from TRBV7-2 and TRBJ2-7, with D unclear. Germline CDR1 reads SGHTA; CDR2 reads FQGNSA. V was pared by 5 bases and J by 5 bases, with 7 bases between. The CDR3 has 11 residues. The DNA for the CDR3 is TGTGCCAGCAGCGCGACTCACGAGCAGTACTTC. Translated, it gives CASSATHEQYF.

This clonotype has ten or more counts. The genes are TRBV7-7 and TRBJ2-3; possibly TRBD2 for D (5 bases). Germline-derived CDR1 and CDR2 are SSHAT and FNYEAQ (reference sequence). The CDR3 spans 14 residues. Between the trimmed V and J ends, which lost 8 bases and 1 base, there was a span of 13 bases. CDR3 DNA: TGTGCCAGCTCCCCGGTCGGGGGCACAGATACGCAGTATTTT. It translates to CASSPVGGTDTQYF.

This clonotype has ten or more counts. This chain uses TRBV11-2 with TRBJ2-2; D is undetermined. CDR1 SGHAT and CDR2 FQNNGV come from the germline V gene. V was pared by 5 bases and J by 2 bases, with 9 bases between. This CDR3 contains 14 residues. This chain's CDR3 is CASSTNSNTGELFF. In DNA form, the CDR3 reads TGTGCCAGCAGCACAAATTCCAACACCGGGGAGCTGTTTTTT.

The rearrangement joins TRBV5-6 to TRBJ2-3, with D possibly matching TRBD2 (7 bases). The germline gives CDR1 SGHDT, CDR2 YYEEEE. The CDR3 has 16 residues. V was shortened by 0 bases and J by 5 bases, with 16 bases between the two germline ends. The DNA of the CDR3 is TGTGCCAGCAGCTTGGTTGGGGGGGGGCCAAAAGATACGCAGTATTTT. Translation gives CASSLVGGGPKDTQYF.

This clonotype was seen ten or more times. This chain joins TRBV28 and TRBJ2-5; D is unresolved. Germline V CDR1 and CDR2: MDHEN, SYDVKM. The length of the CDR3 is 13 residues. The ends were cut back, 2 bases at V and 2 bases at J, with 6 bases in the middle. The CDR3 loop reads CASSLQIQETQYF. The CDR3 DNA follows: TGTGCCAGCAGTTTACAGATACAAGAGACCCAGTACTTC.

The rearrangement uses TRBV20-1 and TRBJ1-2, with D perhaps TRBD1 (5 bases). The V and J ends lost 6 bases and 0 bases respectively, with 11 bases between them. CDR3 length: 13 residues. The germline V gene encodes CDR1 DFQATT and CDR2 SNEGSKA (reference sequence). The DNA of the CDR3 is TGCAGTGCCCCGGGAGGGGCTAACTATGGCTACACCTTC. As protein: CSAPGGANYGYTF.

This clonotype has just a few counts. The chain couples TRBV12-3 or TRBV12-4 to TRBJ2-2; D is possibly TRBD1 (6 bases). Trimming stripped 3 bases from V and 6 bases from J, with 11 bases between. The CDR3 sequence is 14 residues long. The CDR3 DNA sequence: TGTGCCAGCAGTTTCCAGGGGCAGGCCGGGGAGCTGTTTTTT. Protein: CASSFQGQAGELFF.

The chain links TRBV6-1 to TRBJ2-1; D unresolved. The CDR3 loop spans 14 amino acids. V was trimmed by 7 bases and J by 1 base, leaving 11 bases between them. The germline V gene encodes CDR1 MNHNS and CDR2 SASEGT. CDR3 in amino acids: CASNKGGSYNEQFF. DNA for the CDR3: TGTGCCAGCAACAAGGGCGGTTCCTACAATGAGCAGTTCTTC.

This clonotype was seen only a few times. This chain joins TRBV5-4 and TRBJ2-3, with D perhaps given as TRBD1 or TRBD2 (5 bases each). Trimming pared 4 bases from V and 1 base from J, leaving 16 bases between. The V gene's germline CDR1 is SGHNT and CDR2 YYREEE (reference sequence). This CDR3 spans 16 amino acids. CDR3 sequence (DNA): TGTGCCAGCAGCCCCCCGGGGCGGCCAGGCACAGATACGCAGTATTTT. Protein product: CASSPPGRPGTDTQYF.